This paragraph reports one T cell receptor (beta chain). Its specificity is not known. The data are from a study of shared clonotypes between healthy human individuals. Study-wide results and caveats: Apart from blood, nothing was sampled; tissue repertoires likely differ. It was expected that sequencing depth would affect clonotype sharing among donors.

The healthy adult donors were HIV-negative and reported no recent acute infections or vaccinations. This CDR3 has 16 amino acids. J gave up 5 bases and V 2 bases, and 6 bases lay outside the gene matches. Germline CDR1 SGHTA, CDR2 FQGTGA. Assay runs were performed at deep level. Generated by immunoSEQ multiplex PCR, the TCRdb table keeps only in-frame clones and is missing some. The repertoire has around 450,000 clones, around 75% of them found once; the top ten carry roughly 13%. The sequenced sample consisted of PBMCs. The rearrangement uses TRBV7-3 and TRBJ2-2; 9 bases are shared with TRBD2. The receptor's source is a woman aged 40 to 50 in good health. Some clones in this sample may be carry-over from other donors' samples. In DNA form, the CDR3 reads TGTGCCAGCAGCTTAGTTGCGGGAGGGGTTACCGGGGAGCTGTTTTTT. It yields the protein CASSLVAGGVTGELFF. The complete variable domain, with remaining parts taken from reference TRBV7-3 and TRBJ2-2, reads GAGVSQTPSNKVTEKGKYVELRCDPISGHTALYWYRQSLGQGPEFLIYFQGTGAADDSGLPNDRFFAVRPEGSVSTLKIQRTERGDSAVYLCASSLVAGGVTGELFFGEGSRLTVL.